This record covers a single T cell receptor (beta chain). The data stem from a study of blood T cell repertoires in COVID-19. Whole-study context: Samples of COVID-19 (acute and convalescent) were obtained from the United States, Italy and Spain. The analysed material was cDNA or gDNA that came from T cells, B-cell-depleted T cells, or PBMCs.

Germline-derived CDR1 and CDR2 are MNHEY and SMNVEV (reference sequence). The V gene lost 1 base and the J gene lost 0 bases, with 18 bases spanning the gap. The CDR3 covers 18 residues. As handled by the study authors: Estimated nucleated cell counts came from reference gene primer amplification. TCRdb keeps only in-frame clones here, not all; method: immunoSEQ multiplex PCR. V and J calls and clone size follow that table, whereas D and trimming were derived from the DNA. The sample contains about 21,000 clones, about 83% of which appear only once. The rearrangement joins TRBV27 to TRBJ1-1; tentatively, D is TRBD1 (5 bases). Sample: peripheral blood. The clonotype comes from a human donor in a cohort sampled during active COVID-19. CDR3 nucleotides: TGTGCCAGCAGTTTATACGTGCCGACAGATCTCATGAACACTGAAGCTTTCTTT. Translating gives CASSLYVPTDLMNTEAFF.